A selection of T cell receptor beta chains follows, all from one sample in a study of post-analysis software for immune sequencing data. TCRdb itself ran the PCR reads through MiXCR, one entry per CDR3 protein. The sample has roughly 400,000 distinct CDR3 sequences; over 30% are singletons. The sample comprised blood. The receptor set was obtained from a girl aged 2-10 years with multiple sclerosis. Both conserved end residues are part of each CDR3. A D gene is named only where the DNA matches it firmly. Clone size, where shown, is once, few, many, or a class for clones that have expanded.

D,size,J,V,CDR3,DNA
TRBD2,-,TRBJ2-1,TRBV9,CASSVHGGKYNEQFF,TGTGCCAGCAGCGTCCACGGGGGGAAATACAATGAGCAGTTCTTC
-,-,TRBJ1-5,TRBV3-1,CASSPRPFDQPQHF,TGTGCCAGCAGCCCCCGACCGTTCGATCAGCCCCAGCATTTT
-,-,TRBJ2-5,TRBV10-3,CAISESIGQQETQYF,TGTGCCATCAGTGAGTCGATAGGGCAGCAAGAGACCCAGTACTTC
TRBD1,few,TRBJ2-7,TRBV12-3/TRBV12-4,CASSFFGTGDSEQYF,TGTGCCAGCAGTTTTTTCGGGACAGGGGATTCCGAGCAGTACTTC
-,-,TRBJ2-6,TRBV28,CASSLTTGANVLTF,TGTGCCAGCAGTTTAACTACTGGGGCCAACGTCCTGACTTTC
-,few,TRBJ2-5,TRBV20-1,CSARMYQETQYF,TGCAGTGCCCGGATGTACCAAGAGACCCAGTACTTC
-,-,TRBJ1-5,TRBV12-3/TRBV12-4,CASSLNNQPQHF,TGCGCCAGCAGTCTAAACAATCAGCCCCAGCATTTT
-,-,TRBJ1-2,TRBV4-1,CASSQMTDYGYTF,TGCGCCAGCAGCCAAATGACGGACTATGGCTACACCTTC
TRBD1,-,TRBJ2-5,TRBV12-3/TRBV12-4,CASSFGDRRYQETQYF,TGTGCCAGCAGTTTTGGGGACAGAAGGTACCAAGAGACCCAGTACTTC
TRBD2,-,TRBJ2-7,TRBV20-1,CSARDPAGVYEQYF,TGCAGTGCTAGAGATCCAGCGGGAGTCTACGAGCAGTACTTC
-,-,TRBJ2-7,TRBV29-1,CSVAGHLSHEQYF,TGCAGCGTCGCGGGACACCTCTCCCACGAGCAGTACTTC
TRBD1,-,TRBJ1-2,TRBV7-2,CASSLRGQGGDYGYTF,TGTGCCAGCAGCTTAAGAGGACAGGGTGGAGACTATGGCTACACCTTC
TRBD1,-,TRBJ2-3,TRBV5-1,CASSYMTGAPDTQYF,TGCGCCAGCAGCTATATGACAGGGGCCCCAGATACGCAGTATTTT
TRBD2,few,TRBJ2-1,TRBV7-9,CASSLALGLAGEDEQFF,TGTGCCAGCAGCTTAGCCCTAGGACTAGCGGGAGAAGATGAGCAGTTCTTC
-,few,TRBJ2-4,TRBV7-2,CASSLAVDSIQYF,TGTGCCAGCAGCTTAGCGGTCGACAGTATTCAGTACTTC
TRBD1,few,TRBJ2-7,TRBV6-1,CASSSTGGDPYEQYF,TGTGCCAGCAGTTCAACAGGGGGCGATCCCTACGAGCAGTACTTC
TRBD1,-,TRBJ2-7,TRBV11-2,CASSIGQGVTYEQYF,TGTGCCAGCAGCATAGGACAGGGGGTAACTTACGAGCAGTACTTC
-,-,TRBJ1-2,TRBV20-1,CSARDIQGIGNYGYTF,TGCAGTGCTAGAGATATCCAGGGGATAGGGAACTATGGCTACACCTTC
TRBD1,few,TRBJ1-2,TRBV20-1,CSAEGAGNYGYTF,TGCAGTGCCGAGGGGGCAGGCAACTATGGCTACACCTTC
-,-,TRBJ2-1,TRBV7-6,CASSINPWRGWSSYNEQFF,TGTGCCAGCAGCATTAACCCCTGGCGGGGCTGGAGCTCCTACAATGAGCAGTTCTTC
TRBD2,-,TRBJ2-5,TRBV28,CASRPAGGETQYF,TGTGCCAGCAGGCCCGCGGGGGGTGAGACCCAGTACTTC
-,few,TRBJ2-7,TRBV6-5,CASSYSSRAYEQYF,TGTGCCAGCAGTTACTCGAGTAGAGCCTACGAGCAGTACTTC
-,-,TRBJ1-5,TRBV28,CASRMGPSNQPQHF,TGTGCCAGCAGAATGGGACCGAGCAATCAGCCCCAGCATTTT
-,-,TRBJ2-7,TRBV24-1,CATSDLGATKQYF,TGTGCCACCAGTGATTTAGGTGCTACGAAGCAGTACTTC
-,few,TRBJ2-5,TRBV29-1,CSVEDYCARGRSEQYF,TGCAGCGTTGAAGATTACTGTGCCAGGGGGAGGTCAGAGCAGTACTTC
-,-,TRBJ2-7,TRBV20-1,CSARVDRATPLEQYF,TGCAGTGCTAGAGTAGATCGAGCCACCCCACTCGAGCAGTACTTC
TRBD2,few,TRBJ2-7,TRBV7-9,CASTPGLAFHEQYF,TGTGCCAGCACTCCGGGACTAGCTTTCCACGAGCAGTACTTC
-,few,TRBJ1-1,TRBV29-1,CSVEKPEKTEAFF,TGCAGCGTTGAAAAACCCGAGAAAACTGAAGCTTTCTTT
-,once,TRBJ2-7,TRBV20-1,CSARDTSRWYEQYF,TGCAGTGCTAGAGATACATCCCGGTGGTACGAGCAGTACTTC
TRBD1,-,TRBJ2-1,TRBV9,CASSPWDRHYNEQFF,TGTGCCAGCAGCCCTTGGGACAGACACTACAATGAGCAGTTCTTC
-,-,TRBJ2-1,TRBV4-2,CASSQEVAFSYNEQFF,TGTGCCAGCAGCCAAGAGGTAGCGTTCTCCTACAATGAGCAGTTCTTC
-,-,TRBJ2-1,TRBV29-1,CSVDLGSYNEQFF,TGCAGCGTTGACCTGGGGTCCTACAATGAGCAGTTCTTC
-,-,TRBJ2-1,TRBV7-9,CASSPRRGLNEQFF,TGTGCCAGCAGCCCCAGGCGAGGGCTCAATGAGCAGTTCTTC
-,-,TRBJ2-4,TRBV2,CASRRQTINKNIQYF,TGTGCCAGCAGGAGACAGACTATAAACAAAAACATTCAGTACTTC
-,few,TRBJ2-1,TRBV5-1,CASSLAQRVSNEQFF,TGCGCCAGCAGCTTGGCCCAGAGGGTCTCCAATGAGCAGTTCTTC
-,-,TRBJ2-7,TRBV28,CASSPPVRSYEQYF,TGTGCCAGCAGTCCCCCAGTCAGATCCTACGAGCAGTACTTC
-,few,TRBJ2-7,TRBV20-1,CSTYRIYEQYF,TGCAGTACATACAGGATTTACGAGCAGTACTTC
-,-,TRBJ2-7,TRBV20-1,CSARPGTYEQYF,TGCAGTGCTCGCCCGGGGACCTACGAGCAGTACTTC
-,-,TRBJ2-1,TRBV5-5,CASNLPPGSYNEQFF,TGTGCCAGCAACCTGCCCCCGGGCTCCTACAATGAGCAGTTCTTC
-,-,TRBJ1-1,TRBV29-1,CSVYTAVETEAFF,TGCAGCGTTTATACAGCCGTGGAGACTGAAGCTTTCTTT
-,few,TRBJ2-7,TRBV7-2,CASSFRGRTRDGHYEQYF,TGTGCCAGCAGTTTTCGGGGAAGAACACGGGACGGACACTACGAGCAGTACTTC